This TCR beta chain was profiled in a study of blood T cell repertoires in COVID-19. Per the original methods: Amplifying reference gene primers gave estimates of nucleated cell counts. Some clones are missing from TCRdb's copy, which holds only in-frame ones; the method was immunoSEQ multiplex PCR. From that table come the V and J calls and clone size; the DNA was used to work out D and trimming. Altogether 200,000 to 250,000 clones are present, around 86% being singletons, with the ten largest covering 3% to 4.5%. Germline V gene sequence: CDR1 SGHNT, CDR2 YYREEE (reference sequence). CDR3 length: 15 residues. Trimming pared 4 bases from V and 7 bases from J, leaving 17 bases between. Everyone who took part was about 18 to 90 years old, and they came from 24 US areas.

This rearrangement joins TRBV5-4 to TRBJ1-4; unclear D gene. Sequencing was done on a sample of PBMCs or T cells enriched from blood (not recorded which). This TCR was sampled from a woman aged 40-49 years with acute COVID-19. CDR3: CASSLMAEVGEKLFF. CDR3 in DNA: TGTGCCAGCAGCCTCATGGCCGAGGTCGGTGAAAAACTGTTTTTT.